What follows are 6 T cell receptor beta chains derived from one specimen sequenced in a study of radiation and T cells in renal cell carcinoma (dated by TCRdb to 2018 to 2020). Explained via the paper, the time point label denotes: blood 2 weeks post-SBRT. The intended sense of this specimen's treatment or condition label: 15 Gy SBRT to primary tumor, nephrectomy 4 weeks later. Libraries were constructed by the immunoSEQ multiplex PCR assay. In TCRdb, the immuneACCESS table is reduced to in-frame sequences with V and J assigned. These tables do not hold every clone; where another copy was compared, an unresolved V gene accounts for under half, and the others remain unexplained. In this sample the table shows about 120,000 clones, approximately 80% of which occur a single time. 1.9% of the sample comes from the top ten. The input for sequencing was blood, taken from a patient whose treatment included radiotherapy and nephrectomy. These receptors came from a woman aged 55-69 years with renal cell carcinoma.

The V call is TRBV5-1, the J call TRBJ1-4; D gene uncertain. The CDR3 spans 13 residues. Trimming cost V 2 bases and J 8 bases, with 10 bases left between them. Germline V lookup: CDR1 SGHRS, CDR2 YFSETQ. Here the CDR3 reads CASSLLESEKLFF. The CDR3 DNA follows: TGCGCCAGCAGCTTATTGGAAAGCGAAAAACTGTTTTTT. Supplemented by reference TRBV5-1 and TRBJ1-4, the full variable domain reads KAGVTQTPRYLIKTRGQQVTLSCSPISGHRSVSWYQQTPGQGLQFLFEYFSETQRNKGNFPGRFSGRQFSNSRSEMNVSTLELGDSALYLCASSLLESEKLFFGSGTQLSVL.

This chain connects TRBV6-1 to TRBJ1-2; D gene ambiguous. The CDR3 has 12 amino acids. Trimming removed 2 bases from V and 2 bases from J, with 3 bases in between. Germline CDR1 reads MNHNS; CDR2 reads SASEGT. The DNA for the CDR3 is TGTGCCAGCAGTGAAAAAAACTATGGCTACACCTTC. Translated, it gives CASSEKNYGYTF.

This clone was seen a few times. This chain joins TRBV11-2 and TRBJ1-2; 7 bases match TRBD1. The CDR3 consists of 18 residues. Germline V gene lookup returns CDR1 SGHAT and CDR2 FQNNGV. The junction had 17 bases not matched to a gene; V was cut back by 6 bases and J by 1 base. The CDR3 DNA reads TGTGCCAGCAGTCCAGGGGGGGACTCGAGGGCCGTTAACTATGGCTACACCTTC. Translated: CASSPGGDSRAVNYGYTF.

The V call is TRBV30, the J call TRBJ1-3; a weak D match, TRBD1 (6 bases). Trimming shortened V by 4 bases and J by 0 bases, and 10 bases separated the two germline ends. CDR1 is GTSNPN and CDR2 is SVGIG in the germline V gene (reference sequence). CDR3 size: 14 residues. CDR3 coding DNA: TGTGCCTGGAACCTACAGGGCTCTGGAAACACCATATATTTT. The encoded protein is CAWNLQGSGNTIYF.

This sequence joins TRBV15 and TRBJ1-3; D not resolved. V was trimmed by 3 bases and J by 0 bases, leaving 9 bases between them. The length of the CDR3 is 15 residues. Germline lookup yields CDR1 LNHNV and CDR2 YYDKDF (reference sequence). Written as DNA, the CDR3 is TGTGCCACCAGCAGGGACGGACTCTCTGGAAACACCATATATTTT. Its translation is CATSRDGLSGNTIYF.

The V and J genes are TRBV4-1 and TRBJ1-3; D is undetermined. Trimming took 0 bases from V and 0 from J, leaving 12 bases between them. The CDR3 sequence is 17 residues long. CDR1 and CDR2 (germline): MGHRA, YSYEKL. In nucleotides, the CDR3 is TGCGCCAGCAGCCAAGATCCCGAATTTAGCTCTGGAAACACCATATATTTT. Translation gives CASSQDPEFSSGNTIYF.